These 12 T cell receptor beta chains were all obtained from the same sample, sequenced in a study of T cells in Graves' hyperthyroidism and ophthalmopathy. Researchers amplified the TCR beta CDR3 regions from RNA transcripts. Carried out on the TCR CDR3, a first-round RT-PCR used the HTBI primer set. One entry per CDR3 protein, called by TCRdb with MiXCR from the multiplex PCR reads. Of 500,000 to 750,000 distinct CDR3 sequences detected, around 14% appear once; the ten largest clones hold approximately 7%. The sample taken for sequencing was blood. The receptor set was obtained from a woman in her twenties or thirties with Graves' hyperthyroidism.

This clonotype was recorded at least ten times. This chain connects TRBV7-3 to TRBJ2-1; the D is unclear. CDR3 size: 16 residues. The V and J ends lost 2 bases and 1 base respectively, with 12 bases between them. CDR1 and CDR2 (germline): SGHTA, FQGTGA. For the CDR3, the DNA is TGTGCCAGCAGCTTACTCAGGACGGTTTCCTACAATGAGCAGTTCTTC. Its translation is CASSLLRTVSYNEQFF.

Of note for this clonotype: A much bigger clone sits one base away, suggesting this may be a read error. The chain combines TRBV29-1 with TRBJ2-1; no firm D call. CDR3 length: 15 amino acids. CDR1 and CDR2 (germline): SQVTM, ANQGSEA. V lost 7 bases, J lost 1 base, and 17 bases lay in between. The CDR3, as DNA: TGCAGCGCCTCCCCGTCTCCGGGTTCCTACAATGAGCAGTTCTTC. As protein: CSASPSPGSYNEQFF.

The chain employs TRBV10-3 and TRBJ1-4, with 7 nucleotides matching TRBD1. V shed 11 bases, J shed 8 bases, and the junction held 14 bases outside the gene matches. CDR3 length: 14 amino acids. CDR1 is ENHRY and CDR2 is SYGVKD in the germline V gene. CDR3 protein: CAVRPGQDEEKLFF. In nucleotides, the CDR3 is TGTGCCGTAAGACCTGGACAGGATGAGGAAAAACTGTTTTTT.

V is TRBV20-1 and J is TRBJ2-5; TRBD2 agrees at 9 bases. Trimming took 3 bases from V and 4 from J; bases not matched to a gene: 12. Germline V CDR1 and CDR2: DFQATT, SNEGSKA (reference sequence). The CDR3 is 16 amino acids. The CDR3 DNA reads TGCAGTGCTAGGGACCCCCGCGGGAGGGCCAGAGAGACCCAGTACTTC. This gives the protein CSARDPRGRARETQYF.

This clonotype was found a few times. The rearrangement links TRBV10-3 to TRBJ2-1, with D possibly being TRBD2 (6 bases). In germline, CDR1 is ENHRY, CDR2 SYGVKD. Trimming removed 4 bases at V and 0 bases at J, with 7 bases between. This CDR3 region has 14 residues. The CDR3 coding sequence is TGTGCCATCAGTGGGGGGGACTCCTACAATGAGCAGTTCTTC. This sequence encodes CAISGGDSYNEQFF.

In DNA form, the CDR3 reads TGCAGTGCTAGCAGTCTAGCGGGAGACGGTACCCGTAATGAGCAGTTCTTC. Protein: CSASSLAGDGTRNEQFF. The V gene is TRBV20-1, the J gene TRBJ2-1, with 10 bases that match TRBD2. The CDR3 is 17 amino acids. The junction had 15 bases not matched to a gene; V was cut back by 3 bases and J by 7 bases. The germline V gene has CDR1 DFQATT and CDR2 SNEGSKA (reference sequence).

A few counts support this clonotype. The CDR3 DNA sequence: TGTGCCAGCTCACCATCATCGCAGTCCACCGGGGAGCTGTTTTTT. Protein sequence: CASSPSSQSTGELFF. The V call is TRBV18, the J call TRBJ2-2, with D unclear. From germline, CDR1 is KGHSH and CDR2 LQKENI. Trimming removed 2 bases from V and 4 bases from J, with 11 bases in between. This CDR3 has 15 amino acids. Full variable domain (missing parts from reference TRBV18 and TRBJ2-2): NAGVMQNPRHLVRRRGQEARLRCSPMKGHSHVYWYRQLPEEGLKFMVYLQKENIIDESGMPKERFSAEFPKEGPSILRIQQVVRGDSAAYFCASSPSSQSTGELFFGEGSRLTVL.

This clonotype was counted between two and nine times. This chain links TRBV5-1 with TRBJ2-3; 10 bases match TRBD2. Looked up from germline, CDR1 is SGHRS and CDR2 is YFSETQ. This CDR3 has 16 amino acids. The J segment lost 2 bases and the V segment lost 3 bases, leaving 6 bases of the junction unmatched. CDR3 nucleotides: TGCGCCAGCAGCTCCCACCTAGCGGGAGTCACAGATACGCAGTATTTT. Translating gives CASSSHLAGVTDTQYF.

This clonotype was observed at least ten times. CDR3 in DNA: TGTGCCAGCAGTGGACAGGGGGACTCACCCCTCCACTTT. Its translation: CASSGQGDSPLHF. This chain joins TRBV6-1 and TRBJ1-6, with 9 nucleotides matching TRBD1. The CDR3 runs 13 residues. The V segment lost 4 bases and the J segment 10 bases; nucleotides outside the gene matches: 2. CDR1 is MNHNS and CDR2 is SASEGT in the germline V gene.

The V call is TRBV6-1, the J call TRBJ1-1, with unresolved D. The germline V gene encodes CDR1 MNHNS and CDR2 SASEGT. CDR3 length equals 13 residues. V was shortened by 7 bases and J by 5 bases, with 14 bases between the two germline ends. The CDR3 loop is CASTVAEWTEAFF. For the CDR3, the DNA is TGTGCCAGCACCGTGGCGGAGTGGACTGAAGCTTTCTTT.

As for this clonotype: This sequence may be a read error, since a much larger clone differs from it by one base. The CDR3 nucleotides read TGTGCCAGCAGCCGCCAGCTTCGATACACCATATATTTT. Protein product: CASSRQLRYTIYF. The chain uses TRBV11-2 and TRBJ1-3; D gene uncertain. V gave up 5 bases and J gave up 8 bases, with 13 bases separating them. Germline V gene data show CDR1 as SGHAT and CDR2 as FQNNGV. The CDR3 sequence is 13 residues long.

This clonotype came up many times. The chain combines TRBV28 with TRBJ2-7; 7 bases line up with TRBD2. This CDR3 comprises 16 residues. The germline gives CDR1 MDHEN, CDR2 SYDVKM. J lost 3 bases, V lost 7 bases, and 15 bases had no gene match. The CDR3 DNA sequence: TGTGCCAGCACGCTGAGACCGGGACTACATCACTACGAGCAGTACTTC. This gives the protein CASTLRPGLHHYEQYF. Using reference TRBV28 and TRBJ2-7 for the parts outside the CDR3, the full variable domain is DVKVTQSSRYLVKRTGEKVFLECVQDMDHENMFWYRQDPGLGLRLIYFSYDVKMKEKGDIPEGYSVSREKKERFSLILESASTNQTSMYLCASTLRPGLHHYEQYFGPGTRLTVT.